This paragraph covers one TCR beta chain sequence. The data are from a study of blood T cell repertoires in COVID-19. Turning to the study itself: The United States, Italy and Spain supplied acute and convalescent COVID-19 samples. Sources were T cells, B-cell-depleted T cells, or PBMCs; the material itself was cDNA or gDNA.

Trimming removed 5 bases from V and 6 bases from J, with 11 bases in between. The CDR3 runs 13 residues. Germline CDR1 is SEHNR and CDR2 is FQNEAQ (reference sequence). Per the original data handling: Counts of nucleated cells, estimated from reference gene primer amplification, were obtained. Method: immunoSEQ multiplex PCR; TCRdb's copy keeps in-frame clones and lacks some. V, J and clone size reflect that table, while D and trimming were determined from the DNA. The data contain some 240,000 clones, about 88% of them singletons. The sequenced sample was peripheral blood. The genes are TRBV7-9 and TRBJ2-1; possible D gene TRBD2, 6 bases. This sequence was found in a woman in her thirties or forties who had recovered from COVID-19. CDR3 protein: CASSRGILNEQFF. The CDR3 DNA follows: TGTGCCAGCAGCCGGGGGATACTCAATGAGCAGTTCTTC.